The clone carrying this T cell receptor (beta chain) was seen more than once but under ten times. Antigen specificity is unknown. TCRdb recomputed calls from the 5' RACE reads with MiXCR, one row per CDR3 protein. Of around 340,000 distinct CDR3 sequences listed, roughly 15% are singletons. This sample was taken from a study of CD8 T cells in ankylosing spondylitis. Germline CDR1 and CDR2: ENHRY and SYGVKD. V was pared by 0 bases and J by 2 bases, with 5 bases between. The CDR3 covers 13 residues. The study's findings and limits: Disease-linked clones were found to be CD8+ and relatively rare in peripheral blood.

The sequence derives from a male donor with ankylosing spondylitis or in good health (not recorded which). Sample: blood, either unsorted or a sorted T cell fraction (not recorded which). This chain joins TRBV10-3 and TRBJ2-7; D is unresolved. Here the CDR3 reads CAISESPTYEQYF. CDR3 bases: TGTGCCATCAGTGAGTCACCCACCTACGAGCAGTACTTC.